The 11 T cell receptor beta chains below all came from one sample that was sequenced in a study of beta chain features in type 1 diabetes. Every bit of the isolated RNA underwent reverse transcription, so sequencing read expressed TCRB transcripts. Clones were sequenced by immunoSEQ multiplex PCR, and TCRdb holds only the in-frame ones, with some missing. The repertoire holds approximately 250,000 clones, with 9.6% as singletons. The sequenced material came from naive CD4+ T cells from blood. The source of these receptors is a woman younger than 35 in good health.

This clone was counted only a few times. This chain connects TRBV18 to TRBJ2-1; no firm D call. From germline, CDR1 is KGHSH and CDR2 LQKENI. The CDR3 is 15 amino acids. With 4 bases removed from V and 0 bases from J, the gap between germline ends came to 10 bases. As DNA, the CDR3 is TGTGCCAGCTCACTTCAGGCAAGCTCCTACAATGAGCAGTTCTTC. Translating gives CASSLQASSYNEQFF.

The J gene is TRBJ2-1, the V gene TRBV18, with 9 bases identical to TRBD1. The V gene end was trimmed by 0 bases and the J gene end by 8 bases; junction bases not matched to a gene: 2. The germline gives CDR1 KGHSH, CDR2 LQKENI. This CDR3 region has 14 residues. CDR3 nucleotides: TGTGCCAGCTCACCACCGCGGACAGGGGATGAGCAGTTCTTC. Translated: CASSPPRTGDEQFF. The whole variable domain, remainder taken from reference TRBV18 and TRBJ2-1, is NAGVMQNPRHLVRRRGQEARLRCSPMKGHSHVYWYRQLPEEGLKFMVYLQKENIIDESGMPKERFSAEFPKEGPSILRIQQVVRGDSAAYFCASSPPRTGDEQFFGPGTRLTVL.

This clone was observed a handful of times. V is TRBV4-1 and J is TRBJ1-1; D is unresolved. Trimming pared 3 bases from V and 7 bases from J, leaving 21 bases between. The CDR3 loop spans 16 amino acids. The germline CDR1 and CDR2 sequences are MGHRA and YSYEKL. The CDR3 DNA sequence: TGCGCCAGCAGCCAGCTGAGGAACAAGGTTGGTGATGAAGCTTTCTTT. This codes for CASSQLRNKVGDEAFF.

This clone was detected only a few times. CDR3 region: CASSESWRGPQHF. CDR3 coding DNA: TGTGCCAGCAGTGAAAGCTGGAGAGGGCCCCAGCATTTT. V gene TRBV6-1 combines with J gene TRBJ1-5; D is undetermined. This CDR3 has 13 residues. Germline loops: CDR1 MNHNS, CDR2 SASEGT. Trimming removed 2 bases at V and 9 bases at J, with 11 bases between.

This clone turned up a few times. As DNA, the CDR3 is TGCGCCAGCAGCTTGGAACAGGACCCCTACAATGAGCAGTTCTTC. This codes for CASSLEQDPYNEQFF. V usage is TRBV5-1 and J usage is TRBJ2-1; tentatively, D is TRBD1 (5 bases). The CDR3 runs to 15 residues. V dropped 0 bases and J dropped 2 bases, with 9 bases sitting between them. CDR1 and CDR2 (germline): SGHRS, YFSETQ.

This clone was detected a few times. V and J are TRBV6-6 and TRBJ1-2, with D possibly being TRBD1 (6 bases). The germline V gene has CDR1 MNHNY and CDR2 SVGAGI (reference sequence). V shed 0 bases and J shed 4 bases, with 15 bases lying between them. The CDR3 has 16 residues. The CDR3: CASSYSREGGGYGYTF. CDR3 coding DNA: TGTGCCAGCAGTTACTCGAGGGAGGGGGGCGGCTATGGCTACACCTTC.

This clone occurred once. The chain has TRBV6-1 and TRBJ1-5; D gene uncertain. The length of the CDR3 is 17 residues. Germline V CDR1 and CDR2: MNHNS, SASEGT. Trimming took off 1 base at V and 4 bases at J, with 17 bases between the two ends. CDR3 sequence reads: CASSEVVVRNTNQPQHF. In nucleotides, the CDR3 is TGTGCCAGCAGTGAAGTGGTGGTCAGGAACACAAATCAGCCCCAGCATTTT.

The chain carries TRBV6-1 and TRBJ2-3, with D unresolved. CDR1 and CDR2 from the germline V gene are MNHNS and SASEGT. This CDR3 has 11 amino acids. V shed 5 bases and J shed 7 bases, with 7 bases lying between them. The CDR3 DNA is TGTGCCAGCAGTAACGCGAATACGCAGTATTTT. Protein: CASSNANTQYF.

This clone was recorded a few times. The rearrangement uses TRBV7-2 and TRBJ2-7, with 7 bases that match TRBD2. The V segment lost 4 bases and the J segment 1 base; nucleotides outside the gene matches: 10. CDR3 size: 16 residues. The V gene's germline CDR1 is SGHTA and CDR2 FQGNSA. Here the CDR3 DNA reads TGTGCCAGCAGCTCCCTAGCGGCGGGATCGTCCTACGAGCAGTACTTC. This codes for CASSSLAAGSSYEQYF.

The chain links TRBV28 to TRBJ2-2; possible D gene TRBD1, 6 bases. This CDR3 is 14 amino acids long. V lost 8 bases and J 6 bases, leaving 16 bases between the germline ends. In germline, CDR1 is MDHEN, CDR2 SYDVKM. CDR3 DNA: TGTGCCAGCGAGTCAGGGGAATGGGCCGGGGAGCTGTTTTTT. Amino acids: CASESGEWAGELFF.

This chain joins TRBV5-4 and TRBJ2-1; TRBD2 aligns across 7 bases. The ends lost 0 bases at V and 1 base at J; junction bases unmatched: 4. The CDR3 loop spans 16 amino acids. Germline lookup yields CDR1 SGHNT and CDR2 YYREEE (reference sequence). The CDR3 here is CASSLAVLASYNEQFF. CDR3 sequence (DNA): TGTGCCAGCAGCTTGGCCGTACTAGCGTCCTACAATGAGCAGTTCTTC.